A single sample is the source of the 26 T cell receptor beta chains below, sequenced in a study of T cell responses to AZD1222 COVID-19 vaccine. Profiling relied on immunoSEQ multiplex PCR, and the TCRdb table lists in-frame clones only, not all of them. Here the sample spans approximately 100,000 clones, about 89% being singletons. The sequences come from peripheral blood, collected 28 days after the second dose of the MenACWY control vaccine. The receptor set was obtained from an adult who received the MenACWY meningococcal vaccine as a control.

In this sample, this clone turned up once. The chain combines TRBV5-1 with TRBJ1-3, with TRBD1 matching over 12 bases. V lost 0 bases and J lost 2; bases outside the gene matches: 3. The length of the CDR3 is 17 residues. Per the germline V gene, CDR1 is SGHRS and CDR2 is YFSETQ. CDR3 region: CASSLEGQGAAGNTIYF. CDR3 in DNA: TGCGCCAGCAGCTTGGAGGGACAGGGGGCAGCTGGAAACACCATATATTTT.

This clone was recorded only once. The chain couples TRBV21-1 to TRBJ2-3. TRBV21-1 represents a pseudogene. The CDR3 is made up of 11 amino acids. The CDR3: CASSRTDTQYF. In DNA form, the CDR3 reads TGTGCCAGCAGCAGAACAGATACGCAGTATTTT.

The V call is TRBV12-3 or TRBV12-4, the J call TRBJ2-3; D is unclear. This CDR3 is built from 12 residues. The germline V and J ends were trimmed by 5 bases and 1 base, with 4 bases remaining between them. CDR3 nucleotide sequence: TGTGCCAGCAGTCGGGGCACAGATACGCAGTATTTT. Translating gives CASSRGTDTQYF.

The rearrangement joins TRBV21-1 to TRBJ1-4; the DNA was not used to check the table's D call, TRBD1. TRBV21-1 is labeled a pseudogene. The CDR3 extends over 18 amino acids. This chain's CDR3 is CASSKFGGQGERYEKLFF. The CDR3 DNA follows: TGTGCCAGCAGCAAATTTGGCGGACAGGGAGAACGGTATGAAAAACTGTTTTTT.

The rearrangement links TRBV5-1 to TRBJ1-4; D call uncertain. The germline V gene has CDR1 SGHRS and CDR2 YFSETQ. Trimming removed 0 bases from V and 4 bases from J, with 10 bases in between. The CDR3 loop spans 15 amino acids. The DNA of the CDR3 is TGCGCCAGCAGCTTGGGACGAGTGATTAATGAAAAACTGTTTTTT. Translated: CASSLGRVINEKLFF.

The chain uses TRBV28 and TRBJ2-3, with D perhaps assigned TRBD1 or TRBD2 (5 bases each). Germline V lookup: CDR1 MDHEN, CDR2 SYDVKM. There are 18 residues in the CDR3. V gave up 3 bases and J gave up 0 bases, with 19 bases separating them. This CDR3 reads CASSFEGRGTASTDTQYF. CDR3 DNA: TGTGCCAGCAGTTTTGAGGGCCGAGGGACGGCTAGCACAGATACGCAGTATTTT.

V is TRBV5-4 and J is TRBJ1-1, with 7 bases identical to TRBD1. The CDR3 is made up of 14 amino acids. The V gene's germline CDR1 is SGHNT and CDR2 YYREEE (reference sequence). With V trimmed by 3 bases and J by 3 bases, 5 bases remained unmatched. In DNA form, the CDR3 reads TGTGCCAGCAGCTGGGGACAGACTCACACTGAAGCTTTCTTT. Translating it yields CASSWGQTHTEAFF. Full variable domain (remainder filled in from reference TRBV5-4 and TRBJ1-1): ETGVTQSPTHLIKTRGQQVTLRCSSQSGHNTVSWYQQALGQGPQFIFQYYREEENGRGNFPPRFSGLQFPNYSSELNVNALELDDSALYLCASSWGQTHTEAFFGQGTRLTVV.

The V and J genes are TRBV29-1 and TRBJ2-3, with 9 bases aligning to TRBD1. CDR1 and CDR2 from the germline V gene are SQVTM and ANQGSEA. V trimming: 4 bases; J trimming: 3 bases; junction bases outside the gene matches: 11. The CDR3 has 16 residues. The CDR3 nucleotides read TGCAGCGTTGGTCCCTACAGGGGGCGGGCGACAGATACGCAGTATTTT. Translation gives CSVGPYRGRATDTQYF.

The DNA for the CDR3 is TGTGCCAGCAGCCAAGGGATTACCGGCCCCTACGAGCAGTACTTC. It encodes CASSQGITGPYEQYF. The chain uses TRBV28 and TRBJ2-7; no firm D call. V lost 6 bases to trimming and J lost 2 bases, with 17 bases between them. CDR1 is MDHEN, CDR2 SYDVKM, per germline. There are 15 residues in the CDR3.

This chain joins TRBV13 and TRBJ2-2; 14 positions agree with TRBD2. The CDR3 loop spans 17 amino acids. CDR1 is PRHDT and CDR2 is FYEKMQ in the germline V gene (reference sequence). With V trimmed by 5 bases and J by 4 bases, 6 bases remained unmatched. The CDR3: CASSLPGLAGATGELFF. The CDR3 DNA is TGTGCCAGCAGCCTCCCGGGACTAGCGGGGGCCACCGGGGAGCTGTTTTTT.

CDR3 in amino acids: CASSFTPGDTQYF. Written as DNA, the CDR3 is TGTGCCAGCAGCTTCACACCGGGGGATACGCAGTATTTT. The rearrangement uses TRBV7-3 and TRBJ2-3; tentatively, D is TRBD2 (5 bases). Trimming pared 3 bases from V and 6 bases from J, leaving 10 bases between. Germline CDR1 is SGHTA and CDR2 is FQGTGA. The CDR3 has 13 residues.

CDR3 amino acids: CASSMTGLAGGPSAKNIQYF. The CDR3 DNA reads TGTGCCAGTAGTATGACGGGACTAGCGGGGGGGCCCTCGGCCAAAAACATTCAGTACTTC. V and J are TRBV19 and TRBJ2-4; 16 bases map to TRBD2. Germline-derived CDR1 and CDR2 are LNHDA and SQIVND (reference sequence). V shed 3 bases, J shed 1 base, and the junction held 9 bases outside the gene matches. The CDR3 length is 20 residues.

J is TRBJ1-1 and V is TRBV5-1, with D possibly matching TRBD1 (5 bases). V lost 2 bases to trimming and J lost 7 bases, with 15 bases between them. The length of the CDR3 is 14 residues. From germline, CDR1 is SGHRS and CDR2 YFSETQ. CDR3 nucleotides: TGCGCCAGCAGCTTAATCGGTCAGGGTGGTGAAGCTTTCTTT. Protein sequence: CASSLIGQGGEAFF. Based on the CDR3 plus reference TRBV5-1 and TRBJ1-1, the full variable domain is KAGVTQTPRYLIKTRGQQVTLSCSPISGHRSVSWYQQTPGQGLQFLFEYFSETQRNKGNFPGRFSGRQFSNSRSEMNVSTLELGDSALYLCASSLIGQGGEAFFGQGTRLTVV.

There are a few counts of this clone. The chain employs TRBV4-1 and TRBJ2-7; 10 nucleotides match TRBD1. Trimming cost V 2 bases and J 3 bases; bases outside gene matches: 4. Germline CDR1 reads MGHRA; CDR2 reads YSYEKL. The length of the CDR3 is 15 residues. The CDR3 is CASSQTDRGFYEQYF. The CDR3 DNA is TGCGCCAGCAGCCAAACGGACAGGGGGTTCTACGAGCAGTACTTC.

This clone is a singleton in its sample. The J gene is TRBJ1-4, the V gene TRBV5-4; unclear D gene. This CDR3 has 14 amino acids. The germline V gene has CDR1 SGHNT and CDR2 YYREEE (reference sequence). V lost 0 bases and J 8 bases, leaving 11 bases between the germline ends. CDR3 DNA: TGTGCCAGCAGCTTGGCCCTCCGTGGGGAAAAACTGTTTTTT. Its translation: CASSLALRGEKLFF.

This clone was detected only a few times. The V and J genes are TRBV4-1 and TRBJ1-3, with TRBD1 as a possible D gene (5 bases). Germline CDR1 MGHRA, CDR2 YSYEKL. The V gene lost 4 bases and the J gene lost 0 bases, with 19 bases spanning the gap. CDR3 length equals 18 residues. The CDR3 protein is CASSPRHYTGGSGNTIYF. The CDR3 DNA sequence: TGCGCCAGCAGCCCTCGGCACTACACTGGGGGCTCTGGAAACACCATATATTTT.

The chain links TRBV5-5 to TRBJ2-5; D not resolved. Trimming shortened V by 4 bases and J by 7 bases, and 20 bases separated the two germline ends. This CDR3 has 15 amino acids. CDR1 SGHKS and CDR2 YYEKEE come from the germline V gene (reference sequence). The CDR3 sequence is CASSPTDWPPGTQYF. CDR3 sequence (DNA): TGTGCCAGCAGCCCAACAGACTGGCCCCCTGGGACCCAGTACTTC.

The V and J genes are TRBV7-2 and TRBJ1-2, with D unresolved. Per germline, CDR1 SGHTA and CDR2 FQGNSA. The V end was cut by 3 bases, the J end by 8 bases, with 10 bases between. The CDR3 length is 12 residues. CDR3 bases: TGTGCCAGCAGCTTTGCCTCAGAAGGCTACACCTTC. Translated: CASSFASEGYTF.

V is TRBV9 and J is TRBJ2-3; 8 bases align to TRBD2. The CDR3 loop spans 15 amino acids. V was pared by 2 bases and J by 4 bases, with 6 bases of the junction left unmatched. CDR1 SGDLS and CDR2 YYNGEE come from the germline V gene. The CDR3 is CASSVSGTRPDTQYF. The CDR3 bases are TGTGCCAGCAGCGTCTCCGGGACTAGACCAGATACGCAGTATTTT.

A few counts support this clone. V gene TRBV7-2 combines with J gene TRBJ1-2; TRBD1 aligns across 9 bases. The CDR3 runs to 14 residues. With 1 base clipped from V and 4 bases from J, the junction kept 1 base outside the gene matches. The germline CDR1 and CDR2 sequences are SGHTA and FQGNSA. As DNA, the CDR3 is TGTGCCAGCAGCTTAGAGACAGGGGGCTATGGCTACACCTTC. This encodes CASSLETGGYGYTF.

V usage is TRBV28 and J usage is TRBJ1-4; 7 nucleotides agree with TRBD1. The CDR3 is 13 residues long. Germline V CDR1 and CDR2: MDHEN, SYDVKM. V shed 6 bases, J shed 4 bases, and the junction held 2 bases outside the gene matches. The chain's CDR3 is CASRTGINEKLFF. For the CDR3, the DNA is TGTGCCAGCAGGACAGGGATTAATGAAAAACTGTTTTTT.

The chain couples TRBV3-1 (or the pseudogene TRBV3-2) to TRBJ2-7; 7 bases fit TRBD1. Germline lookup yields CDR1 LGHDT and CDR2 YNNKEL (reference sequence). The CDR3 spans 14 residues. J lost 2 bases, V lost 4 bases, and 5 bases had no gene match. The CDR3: CASSRDSGTYEQYF. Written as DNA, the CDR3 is TGTGCCAGCAGCCGGGACAGTGGAACCTACGAGCAGTACTTC.

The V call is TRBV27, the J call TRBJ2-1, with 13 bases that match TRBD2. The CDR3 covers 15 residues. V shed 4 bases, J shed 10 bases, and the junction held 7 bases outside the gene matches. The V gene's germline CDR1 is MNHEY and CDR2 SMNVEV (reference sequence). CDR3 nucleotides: TGTGCCAGCAGTTCGACTAGCGGGGGGCTGCGGGAGCAGTTCTTC. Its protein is CASSSTSGGLREQFF.

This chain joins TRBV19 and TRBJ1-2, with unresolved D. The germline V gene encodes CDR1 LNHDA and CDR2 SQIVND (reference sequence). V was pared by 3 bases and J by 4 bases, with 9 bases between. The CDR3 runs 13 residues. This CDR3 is CASSMDDRYGYTF. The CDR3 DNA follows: TGTGCCAGTAGTATGGACGATCGCTATGGCTACACCTTC.

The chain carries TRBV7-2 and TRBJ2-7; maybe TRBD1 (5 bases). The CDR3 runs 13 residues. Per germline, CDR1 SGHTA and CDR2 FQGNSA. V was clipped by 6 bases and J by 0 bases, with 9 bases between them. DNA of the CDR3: TGTGCCAGCAGGTTAACAGGCTCCTACGAGCAGTACTTC. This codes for CASRLTGSYEQYF. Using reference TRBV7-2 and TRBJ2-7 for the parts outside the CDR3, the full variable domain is GAGVSQSPSNKVTEKGKDVELRCDPISGHTALYWYRQSLGQGLEFLIYFQGNSAPDKSGLPSDRFSAERTGGSVSTLTIQRTQQEDSAVYLCASRLTGSYEQYFGPGTRLTVT.

Here the CDR3 DNA reads TGCGCCAGCAGCTCCGGGACTAGCTCAGAGACCCAGTACTTC. Translating gives CASSSGTSSETQYF. The chain couples TRBV5-1 to TRBJ2-5; 9 positions agree with TRBD2. The CDR3 is 14 amino acids. The ends lost 3 bases at V and 4 bases at J; junction bases unmatched: 4. The germline V gene has CDR1 SGHRS and CDR2 YFSETQ.